This section outlines one T cell receptor (beta chain) sequence together with its context. Its antigen remains unknown. The sample belongs to a study of cytomegalovirus exposure and HLA in healthy donors. General observations from the study: Looking again later, the authors saw that most CMV-associated TCR beta chains seemed HLA-restricted. TRBV6-2, TRBV6-3 and other indistinguishable V segments were excluded. Confirmation in vitro established that a few CMV-associated chains were specific for CMV antigens.

The germline CDR1 and CDR2 sequences are SGHTA and FQGNSA. V was pared by 3 bases and J by 7 bases, with 6 bases of the junction left unmatched. The CDR3 contains 14 residues. The study ran its PCR with 60 Vbeta and 13 Jbeta primers. The method was immunoSEQ multiplex PCR; TCRdb's version includes in-frame clones alone and lacks a portion of them. The sample lists 200,000 to 250,000 clones; about 80% were seen once. The TCR comes from a man in his forties in good health and CMV-seronegative. The rearrangement uses TRBV7-2 and TRBJ1-5; TRBD1 agrees at 7 bases. Input material: PBMCs. CDR3 nucleotide sequence: TGTGCCAGCAGCTTCTCCGACAGGGAGCAGCCCCAGCATTTT. Its translation: CASSFSDREQPQHF.